These 18 T cell receptor beta chains came from one sample sequenced in a study of T cells in women clearing cervical HPV infection. Data came from immunoSEQ multiplex PCR; TCRdb stores just in-frame clones and leaves some out. This sample's clone table lists about 35,000 clones. The source material was blood buffy coat. The origin of the receptors is a woman between 18 and 69 years old with a cervical HPV16 infection that either progressed to CIN3+ or cleared (not recorded which).

Worth noting for this clone: The read is 3 residues too short to cover the CDR3 end, so that end is filled in from the germline J gene. The J gene is TRBJ2-3, the V gene TRBV19; D not certain. V lost 2 bases and J 1 base, leaving 10 bases between the germline ends. This CDR3 is 15 amino acids long. The germline V gene encodes CDR1 LNHDA and CDR2 SQIVND (reference sequence). The part of the CDR3 DNA that was read is TGTGCCAGTAGTATAAGTGGGCTTCGCACAGATACG. Translation: CASSISGLRTDT. The full-length CDR3 reads as CASSISGLRTDTQYF. The complete variable domain, with remaining parts taken from reference TRBV19 and TRBJ2-3, reads DGGITQSPKYLFRKEGQNVTLSCEQNLNHDAMYWYRQDPGQGLRLIYYSQIVNDFQKGDIAEGYSVSREKKESFPLTVTSAQKNPTAFYLCASSISGLRTDTQYFGPGTRLTVL.

With respect to this clone: The observed sequence ends 3 residues before the CDR3 terminus, with the missing tail filled in from the germline J gene. V and J are TRBV25-1 and TRBJ2-3, with 12 bases identical to TRBD2. CDR1 and CDR2 from the germline V gene are MGHDK and SYGVNS. V gave up 3 bases and J gave up 5 bases; unmatched junction bases: 12. This CDR3 comprises 18 residues. The CDR3 loop reads CASSESGGLAGQRDTQYF. Partial CDR3 DNA: TGTGCCAGCAGTGAGTCCGGCGGACTAGCGGGGCAGAGAGATACG.

As for this clone: Coverage ceases 3 residues before the CDR3 finishes, and the germline J gene fills in the end. This sequence joins TRBV6-1 and TRBJ2-7, with 7 bases aligning to TRBD2. Germline CDR1 is MNHNS and CDR2 is SASEGT. The CDR3 runs to 15 residues. V shed 3 bases and J 3 bases; nucleotides not matched to a gene: 8. CDR3 DNA, as far as it was read: TGTGCCAGCAGTGAGGGGAAAGCGGGGCTCTACGAG. Amino acid sequence: CASSEGKAGLYE. The full CDR3 reads CASSEGKAGLYEQYF.

On this clone itself: The sequence runs out 3 residues before the end of the CDR3; the remainder is reconstructed from the germline J gene. The chain recombines TRBV5-1 with TRBJ2-3; TRBD1 aligns across 8 bases. In germline, CDR1 is SGHRS, CDR2 YFSETQ. V trimming: 1 base; J trimming: 4 bases; junction bases outside the gene matches: 8. The CDR3 covers 16 residues. CDR3 DNA, as far as it was read: TGCGCCAGCAGCTTGAGCTCAGGGGGCTTCGCAGATACG. Encoded protein: CASSLSSGGFADT. The whole CDR3 region reads CASSLSSGGFADTQYF.

The sequenced part of the CDR3 DNA is TGTGCCAGTAGTACAAGCGGGGGGCAATACAATGAG. Its translation: CASSTSGGQYNE. The complete CDR3 sequence is CASSTSGGQYNEQFF. The chain recombines TRBV19 with TRBJ2-1, with 9 positions matching TRBD2. The read comes to an end 3 residues before the CDR3 does, leaving the germline J gene to fill in the end. The germline V gene encodes CDR1 LNHDA and CDR2 SQIVND (reference sequence). V lost 4 bases, J lost 4 bases, and 5 bases stayed unmatched. The CDR3 spans 15 residues.

Details on this clone: The CDR3 goes on 3 residues after the read ends, and that part is filled in from the germline J gene. The chain links TRBV5-6 to TRBJ2-2; D remains ambiguous. The CDR3 totals 13 residues. Per the germline V gene, CDR1 is SGHDT and CDR2 is YYEEEE. V gave up 5 bases and J gave up 8 bases, with 13 bases separating them. The part of the CDR3 DNA that was read is TGTGCCAGCAGGACGGGTTTTTCAGGGGAG. Its translation is CASRTGFSGE. The whole CDR3 reads CASRTGFSGELFF.

For this clone: The read gets to within 3 residues of the CDR3 end, and the germline J gene fills in the rest. This chain uses TRBV30 with TRBJ1-1; TRBD1 is a possible D gene (6 bases). Trimming shortened V by 2 bases and J by 6 bases, and 13 bases separated the two germline ends. This CDR3 contains 13 residues. CDR1 is GTSNPN and CDR2 is SVGIG in the germline V gene (reference sequence). CDR3 DNA (partial): TGTGCCTGGAGTACAACCAGGGGAGCTGAA. Translated: CAWSTTRGAE. The full CDR3 protein reads CAWSTTRGAEAFF.

A remark on this clone: Sequencing ends 3 residues short of the CDR3 end; the germline J gene provides the rest. The chain carries TRBV29-1 and TRBJ1-1, with D possibly TRBD1 on 5 matching bases. This CDR3 has 14 amino acids. Germline CDR1 is SQVTM and CDR2 is ANQGSEA. Trimming removed 6 bases at V and 1 base at J, with 15 bases between. The part of the CDR3 DNA that was read is TGCAGCGTCCGACAGTGGGAATCGAACACTGAA. Protein product: CSVRQWESNTE. The CDR3 as a whole reads CSVRQWESNTEAFF.

Regarding this clone: The read gets to within 3 residues of the CDR3 end, and the germline J gene fills in the rest. The chain carries TRBV5-5 and TRBJ2-2; unclear D gene. CDR3 length equals 14 residues. V lost 0 bases, J lost 5 bases, and 8 bases lay in between. Germline V gene data show CDR1 as SGHKS and CDR2 as YYEKEE (reference sequence). Partial CDR3 DNA: TGTGCCAGCAGCTTGGCCTCTAGGACCGGGGAG. Translation: CASSLASRTGE. The complete CDR3 protein is CASSLASRTGELFF.

To note about this clone: The observed sequence ends 3 residues before the CDR3 terminus, with the missing tail filled in from the germline J gene. The chain couples TRBV20-1 to TRBJ1-2; D is possibly TRBD1 (6 bases). The germline CDR1 and CDR2 sequences are DFQATT and SNEGSKA (reference sequence). The CDR3 is made up of 16 amino acids. Trimming removed 4 bases at V and 2 bases at J, with 20 bases between. CDR3 DNA (partial): TGCAGTGCTACTGGAGGAGGGGGTTGGGGCAACTATGGC. Translation: CSATGGGGWGNYG. The complete CDR3 sequence is CSATGGGGWGNYGYTF.

A word on this clone: The read ends 3 residues before the CDR3 terminus; that terminus is restored from the germline J gene. This chain links TRBV7-6 with TRBJ2-4; 7 nucleotides align to TRBD1. Germline CDR1 and CDR2: SGHVS and FNYEAQ. The CDR3 length is 13 residues. The sequenced CDR3 bases are TGTGCCAGCAGATGGGACAGAGGCTATGGT. Translating gives CASRWDRGYG. The whole CDR3 reads CASRWDRGYGQYF. Supplemented by reference TRBV7-6 and TRBJ2-4, the full variable domain reads GAGVSQSPRYKVTKRGQDVALRCDPISGHVSLYWYRQALGQGPEFLTYFNYEAQQDKSGLPNDRFSAERPEGSISTLTIQRTEQRDSAMYRCASRWDRGYGQYFGAGTRLSVL.

In the case of this clone: The read halts 3 residues ahead of the CDR3 end, with the missing end drawn from the germline J gene. V is TRBV19 and J is TRBJ2-4; D is ambiguous. The CDR3 is 16 residues long. From germline, CDR1 is LNHDA and CDR2 SQIVND (reference sequence). Trimming took 3 bases from V and 0 from J, leaving 12 bases between them. The CDR3 DNA, read in part, is TGTGCCAGTAGTATTATTGGAGCGATAGCCAAAAACATT. Protein: CASSIIGAIAKNI. The CDR3 in full is CASSIIGAIAKNIQYF. Based on the CDR3 plus reference TRBV19 and TRBJ2-4, the full variable domain is DGGITQSPKYLFRKEGQNVTLSCEQNLNHDAMYWYRQDPGQGLRLIYYSQIVNDFQKGDIAEGYSVSREKKESFPLTVTSAQKNPTAFYLCASSIIGAIAKNIQYFGAGTRLSVL.

Note on this clone: The CDR3 is cut off 3 residues early in the read; its end comes from the germline J gene. The chain recombines TRBV5-1 with TRBJ2-7; the D is unclear. The germline V gene has CDR1 SGHRS and CDR2 YFSETQ. The V gene lost 0 bases and the J gene lost 3 bases, with 7 bases spanning the gap. CDR3 length: 13 amino acids. Incomplete CDR3 DNA: TGCGCCAGCAGCTTGGGACTTGTCTACGAG. Amino acid sequence: CASSLGLVYE. The entire CDR3 protein reads CASSLGLVYEQYF.

As concerns this clone: Coverage ceases 3 residues before the CDR3 finishes, and the germline J gene fills in the end. This chain connects TRBV19 to TRBJ2-1; the match to TRBD2 covers 10 bases. The CDR3 has 14 amino acids. With 7 bases clipped from V and 5 bases from J, the junction kept 5 bases outside the gene matches. From germline, CDR1 is LNHDA and CDR2 SQIVND (reference sequence). CDR3 in amino acids: CASMGLASHNEQFF. The sequenced part of the CDR3 DNA is TGTGCCAGTATGGGACTAGCGTCCCACAATGAG.

As for this clone: The read is 3 residues too short to cover the CDR3 end, so that end is filled in from the germline J gene. The chain links TRBV2 to TRBJ2-5; 11 nucleotides align to TRBD1. The germline V gene encodes CDR1 SNHLY and CDR2 FYNNEI. CDR3 length equals 14 residues. V trimming: 7 bases; J trimming: 5 bases; junction bases outside the gene matches: 6. The CDR3 reads CASTGQGGTETQYF. The part of the CDR3 DNA that was read is TGTGCCAGCACGGGACAGGGGGGGACGGAGACC.

Points on this clone: The read finishes 3 residues shy of the CDR3 end, and the germline J gene is used to complete it. This chain uses TRBV28 with TRBJ2-1; 9 bases agree with TRBD1. V gave up 6 bases and J gave up 6 bases; unmatched junction bases: 0. Germline lookup yields CDR1 MDHEN and CDR2 SYDVKM. The CDR3 contains 12 residues. The CDR3 loop reads CASRTGGNEQFF. The DNA read from the CDR3 is TGTGCCAGCAGGACAGGGGGCAATGAG.

About this clone: The read finishes 3 residues shy of the CDR3 end, and the germline J gene is used to complete it. V is TRBV20-1 and J is TRBJ1-1; TRBD1 is a possible D gene (5 bases). This CDR3 region has 13 residues. V lost 5 bases, J lost 2 bases, and 12 bases lay in between. Germline values: CDR1 DFQATT, CDR2 SNEGSKA (reference sequence). The DNA read from the CDR3 is TGCAGTGCTTATAGGGGTTCTAACACTGAA. It yields the protein CSAYRGSNTE. The complete CDR3 protein is CSAYRGSNTEAFF.

A remark on this clone: The read comes to an end 3 residues before the CDR3 does, leaving the germline J gene to fill in the end. The genes are TRBV2 and TRBJ2-3; TRBD2 matches at 11 bases. Germline CDR1 is SNHLY and CDR2 is FYNNEI. This CDR3 is built from 16 residues. V trimming: 4 bases; J trimming: 4 bases; junction bases outside the gene matches: 7. This chain's CDR3 is CASSGGSGGAADTQYF. The covered CDR3 bases are TGTGCCAGCAGTGGTGGTAGCGGGGGGGCAGCAGATACG.